This record covers a single TCR beta chain. These data belong to a study of CD8+CD57+ T cells in acquired aplastic anemia. Study overall: DNA from sorted CD4+ and CD8+ cells averaged roughly 3.2 ug. Healthy-donor CD4+ cells averaged about 9.9 million reads.

Researchers used genomic DNA as the template to profile TCR beta VDJ and CDR3. TCRdb itself ran the reads through MiXCR, one entry per CDR3 protein. The sample consists of roughly 420,000 distinct CDR3 sequences, around 72% of them appearing once. The material sequenced was sorted CD4+, CD8+, or CD8+CD57+ T cells (not recorded which) from PBMCs. This receptor was identified in a human donor in good health, serving as a control.

This CDR3 reads CASSICATGNTIEAFF. In DNA, the CDR3 is TGTGCCAGCAGCATTTGTGCCACTGGAAACACCATAGAAGCTTTCTTT. V and J are TRBV7-3 and TRBJ1-1; D not resolved. The V end lost 5 bases, the J end lost 8 bases, and 24 bases lay between the germline ends. Germline values: CDR1 SGHTA, CDR2 FQGTGA. The CDR3 loop spans 16 amino acids.